The T cell receptor (beta chain) under discussion was sequenced for a study of OX40 agonist ivuxolimab in advanced cancers. Some clones are missing from TCRdb's copy, which holds only in-frame ones; the method was immunoSEQ multiplex PCR. The sample holds approximately 82,000 clones; around 87% are singletons and the top ten take approximately 0.54%. This CDR3 region has 15 residues. Germline CDR1 is GTSNPN and CDR2 is SVGIG (reference sequence). V lost 0 bases and J 0 bases, leaving 10 bases between the germline ends. This sequence originates from an adult with an advanced solid tumor such as melanoma, head and neck, liver or kidney cancer. This material consisted of CD4+ or CD8+ T cells sorted from blood, taken in a trial of the OX40 agonist ivuxolimab. The rearrangement joins TRBV30 to TRBJ2-3; the D gene is possibly TRBD2 (5 bases). The CDR3 DNA reads TGTGCCTGGAGTGTACCAGCGGAAAGCACAGATACGCAGTATTTT. Its protein is CAWSVPAESTDTQYF.